The sequence of this TCR beta chain was determined in a study of blood T cell repertoires in COVID-19. Background on the study: PBMCs, B-cell-depleted T cells, or T cells were the source of the cDNA or gDNA that made up the material.

Authors' analysis steps: Estimation of nucleated cell counts was performed using reference gene primer amplification. TCRdb's table, derived via immunoSEQ multiplex PCR, lists solely in-frame clones and lacks some. Clone size and V and J calls were adopted from that table, with D and trimming inferred from the DNA. The repertoire includes 150,000 to 200,000 clones, approximately 86% of them detected once, and about 9.4% sits in the top ten. Trimming removed 6 bases from V and 7 bases from J, with 13 bases in between. From germline, CDR1 is LGHDT and CDR2 YNNKEL (reference sequence). The CDR3 runs to 13 residues.

This clonotype was sampled from an elderly woman with acute or convalescent COVID-19. The gene calls are TRBV3-1 (or the pseudogene TRBV3-2) and TRBJ2-1; D is uncertain. The source material was peripheral blood. CDR3 in amino acids: CASSPLTSNEQFF. For the CDR3, the DNA is TGTGCCAGCAGTCCCCTGACTTCTAATGAGCAGTTCTTC.